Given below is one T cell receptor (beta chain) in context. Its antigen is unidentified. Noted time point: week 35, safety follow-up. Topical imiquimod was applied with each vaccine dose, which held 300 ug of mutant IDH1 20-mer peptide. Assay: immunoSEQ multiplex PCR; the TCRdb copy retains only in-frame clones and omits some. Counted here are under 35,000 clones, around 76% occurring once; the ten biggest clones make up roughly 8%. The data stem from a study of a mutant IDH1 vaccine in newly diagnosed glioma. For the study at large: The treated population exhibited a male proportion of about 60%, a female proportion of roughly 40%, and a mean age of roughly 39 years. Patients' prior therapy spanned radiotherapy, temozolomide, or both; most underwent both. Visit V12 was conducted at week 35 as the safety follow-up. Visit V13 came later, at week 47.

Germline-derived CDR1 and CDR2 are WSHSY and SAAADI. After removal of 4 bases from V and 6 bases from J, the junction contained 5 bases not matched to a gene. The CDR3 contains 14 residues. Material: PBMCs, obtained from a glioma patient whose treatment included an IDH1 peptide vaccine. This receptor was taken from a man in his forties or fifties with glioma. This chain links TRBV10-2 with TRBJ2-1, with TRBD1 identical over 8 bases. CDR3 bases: TGCGCCAGCAGTGGGACAGGGTCTGGCAATGAGCAGTTCTTC. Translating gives CASSGTGSGNEQFF.